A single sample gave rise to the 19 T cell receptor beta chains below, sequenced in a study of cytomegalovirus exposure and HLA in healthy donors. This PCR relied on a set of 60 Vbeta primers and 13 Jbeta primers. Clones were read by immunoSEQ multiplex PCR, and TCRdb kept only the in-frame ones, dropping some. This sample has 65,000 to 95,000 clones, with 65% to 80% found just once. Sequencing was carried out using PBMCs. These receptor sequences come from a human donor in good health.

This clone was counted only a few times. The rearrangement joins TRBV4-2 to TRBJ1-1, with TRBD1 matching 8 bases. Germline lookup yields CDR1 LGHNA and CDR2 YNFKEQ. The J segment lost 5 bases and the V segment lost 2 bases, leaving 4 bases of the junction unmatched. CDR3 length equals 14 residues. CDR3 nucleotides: TGTGCCAGCAGCCAATCGACAGGGGTGACTGAAGCTTTCTTT. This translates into CASSQSTGVTEAFF.

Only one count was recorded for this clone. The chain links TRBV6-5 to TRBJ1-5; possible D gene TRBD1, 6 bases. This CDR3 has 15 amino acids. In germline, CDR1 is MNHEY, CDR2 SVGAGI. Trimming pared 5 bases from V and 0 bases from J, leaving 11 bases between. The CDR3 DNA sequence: TGTGCCAGCAGTCACGGACAGTATAGCAATCAGCCCCAGCATTTT. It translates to CASSHGQYSNQPQHF.

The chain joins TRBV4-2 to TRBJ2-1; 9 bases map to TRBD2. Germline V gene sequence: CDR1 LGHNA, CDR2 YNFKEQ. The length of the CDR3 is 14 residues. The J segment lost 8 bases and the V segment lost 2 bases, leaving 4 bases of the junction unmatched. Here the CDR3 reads CASSQKAGGDEQFF. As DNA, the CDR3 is TGTGCCAGCAGCCAAAAAGCGGGGGGCGATGAGCAGTTCTTC.

CDR3 in DNA: TGTGCCAGCACGACAGGGGGTTTGAACACTGAAGCTTTCTTT. As protein: CASTTGGLNTEAFF. This chain links TRBV6-1 with TRBJ1-1; 9 bases match TRBD1. Germline assignment: CDR1 MNHNS and CDR2 SASEGT. V lost 7 bases to trimming and J lost 0 bases; unmatched junction nucleotides: 3. This CDR3 spans 14 amino acids.

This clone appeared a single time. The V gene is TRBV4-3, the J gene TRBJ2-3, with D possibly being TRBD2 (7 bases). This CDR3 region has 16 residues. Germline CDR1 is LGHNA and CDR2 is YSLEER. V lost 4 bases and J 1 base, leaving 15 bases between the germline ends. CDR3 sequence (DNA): TGCGCCAGCAGCCCCTCGGGGGGCTCTCGCACAGATACGCAGTATTTT. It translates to CASSPSGGSRTDTQYF.

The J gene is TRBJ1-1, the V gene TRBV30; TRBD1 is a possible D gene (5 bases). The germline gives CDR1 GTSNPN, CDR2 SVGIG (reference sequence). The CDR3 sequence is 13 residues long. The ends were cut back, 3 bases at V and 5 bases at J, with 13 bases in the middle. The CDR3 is CAWSLRDRTEAFF. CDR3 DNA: TGTGCCTGGAGCCTCAGGGATCGGACTGAAGCTTTCTTT.

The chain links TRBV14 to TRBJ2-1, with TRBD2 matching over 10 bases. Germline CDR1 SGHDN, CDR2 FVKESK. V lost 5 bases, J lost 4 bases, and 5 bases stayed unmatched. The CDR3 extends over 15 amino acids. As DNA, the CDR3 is TGTGCCAGCAGCTATAGCGGGGGGACGTACAATGAGCAGTTCTTC. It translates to CASSYSGGTYNEQFF.

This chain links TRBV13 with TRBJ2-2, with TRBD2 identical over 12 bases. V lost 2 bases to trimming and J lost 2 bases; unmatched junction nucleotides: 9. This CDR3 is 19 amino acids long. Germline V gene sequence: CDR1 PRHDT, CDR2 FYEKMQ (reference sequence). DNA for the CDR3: TGTGCCAGCAGCTTATTCCTAGCGGGGGGGATTAAAAACACCGGGGAGCTGTTTTTT. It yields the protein CASSLFLAGGIKNTGELFF.

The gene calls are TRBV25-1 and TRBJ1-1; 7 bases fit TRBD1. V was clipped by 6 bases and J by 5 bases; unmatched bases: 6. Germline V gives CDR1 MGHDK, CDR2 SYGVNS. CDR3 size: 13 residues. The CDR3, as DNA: TGTGCCAGCAGAGGACAGGAGGGTACTGAAGCTTTCTTT. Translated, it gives CASRGQEGTEAFF.

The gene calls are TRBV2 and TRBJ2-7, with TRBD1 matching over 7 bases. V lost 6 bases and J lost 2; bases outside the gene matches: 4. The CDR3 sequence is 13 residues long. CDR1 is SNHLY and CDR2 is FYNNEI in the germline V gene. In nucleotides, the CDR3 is TGTGCCAGCAGGGGTGGGACAGCCTACGAGCAGTACTTC. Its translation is CASRGGTAYEQYF.

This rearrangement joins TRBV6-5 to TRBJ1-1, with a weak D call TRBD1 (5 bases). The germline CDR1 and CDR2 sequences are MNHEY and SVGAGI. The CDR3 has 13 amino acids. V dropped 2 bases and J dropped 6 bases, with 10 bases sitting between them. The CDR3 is CASSYGGAAEAFF. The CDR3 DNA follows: TGTGCCAGCAGTTACGGAGGGGCGGCTGAAGCTTTCTTT.

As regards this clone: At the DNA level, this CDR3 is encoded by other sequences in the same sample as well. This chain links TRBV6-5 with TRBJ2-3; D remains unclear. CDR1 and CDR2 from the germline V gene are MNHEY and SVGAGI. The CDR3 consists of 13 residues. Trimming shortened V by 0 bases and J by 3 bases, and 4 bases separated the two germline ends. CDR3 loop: CASSYSPTDTQYF. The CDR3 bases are TGTGCCAGCAGTTACTCCCCAACAGATACGCAGTATTTT.

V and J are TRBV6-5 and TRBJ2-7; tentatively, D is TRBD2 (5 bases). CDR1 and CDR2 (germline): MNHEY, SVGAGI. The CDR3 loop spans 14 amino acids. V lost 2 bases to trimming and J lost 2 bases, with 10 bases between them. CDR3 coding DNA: TGTGCCAGCAGTTACAGGGAGAGTGCCTACGAGCAGTACTTC. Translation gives CASSYRESAYEQYF.

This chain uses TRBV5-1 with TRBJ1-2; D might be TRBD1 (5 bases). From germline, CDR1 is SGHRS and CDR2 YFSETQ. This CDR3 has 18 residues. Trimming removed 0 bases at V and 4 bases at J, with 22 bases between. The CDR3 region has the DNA TGCGCCAGCAGCTTGGAGTCCCTTGACAGCGTAACTTTCTATGGCTACACCTTC. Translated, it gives CASSLESLDSVTFYGYTF.

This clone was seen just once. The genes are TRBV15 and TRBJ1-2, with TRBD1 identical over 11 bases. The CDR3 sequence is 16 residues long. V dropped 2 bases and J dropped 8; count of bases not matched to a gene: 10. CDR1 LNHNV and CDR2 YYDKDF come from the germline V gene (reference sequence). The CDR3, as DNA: TGTGCCACCAGCAGAATTACCGGGACAGGGGGTAGAGGCTACACCTTC. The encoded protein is CATSRITGTGGRGYTF.

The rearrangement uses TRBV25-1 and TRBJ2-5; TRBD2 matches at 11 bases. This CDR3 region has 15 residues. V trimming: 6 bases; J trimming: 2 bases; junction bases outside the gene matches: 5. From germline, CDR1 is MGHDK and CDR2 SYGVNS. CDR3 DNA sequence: TGTGCCAGCAGCCGACTAGCGGGGATACAAGAGACCCAGTACTTC. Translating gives CASSRLAGIQETQYF. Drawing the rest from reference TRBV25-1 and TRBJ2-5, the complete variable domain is EADIYQTPRYLVIGTGKKITLECSQTMGHDKMYWYQQDPGMELHLIHYSYGVNSTEKGDLSSESTVSRIRTEHFPLTLESARPSHTSQYLCASSRLAGIQETQYFGPGTRLLVL.

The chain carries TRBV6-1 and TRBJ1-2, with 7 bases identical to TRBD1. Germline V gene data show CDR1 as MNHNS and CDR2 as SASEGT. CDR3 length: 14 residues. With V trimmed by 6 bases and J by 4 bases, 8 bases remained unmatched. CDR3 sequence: CASRRTGQPYGYTF. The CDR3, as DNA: TGTGCCAGCAGGCGAACGGGACAGCCCTATGGCTACACCTTC.

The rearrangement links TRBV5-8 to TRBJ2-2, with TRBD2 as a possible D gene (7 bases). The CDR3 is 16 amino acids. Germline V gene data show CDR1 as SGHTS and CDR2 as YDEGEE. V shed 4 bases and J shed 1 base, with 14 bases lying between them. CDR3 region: CASSQPGGQNTGELFF. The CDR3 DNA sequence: TGTGCCAGCAGCCAGCCGGGGGGCCAGAACACCGGGGAGCTGTTTTTT.

The CDR3 DNA is TGTGCCAGCAGTTATAGCGGGGGGGCCGTCGATACGCAGTATTTT. As protein: CASSYSGGAVDTQYF. V usage is TRBV6-5 and J usage is TRBJ2-3, with 11 bases matching TRBD2. V dropped 3 bases and J dropped 6; count of bases not matched to a gene: 5. The CDR3 has 15 residues. Germline CDR1 MNHEY, CDR2 SVGAGI.